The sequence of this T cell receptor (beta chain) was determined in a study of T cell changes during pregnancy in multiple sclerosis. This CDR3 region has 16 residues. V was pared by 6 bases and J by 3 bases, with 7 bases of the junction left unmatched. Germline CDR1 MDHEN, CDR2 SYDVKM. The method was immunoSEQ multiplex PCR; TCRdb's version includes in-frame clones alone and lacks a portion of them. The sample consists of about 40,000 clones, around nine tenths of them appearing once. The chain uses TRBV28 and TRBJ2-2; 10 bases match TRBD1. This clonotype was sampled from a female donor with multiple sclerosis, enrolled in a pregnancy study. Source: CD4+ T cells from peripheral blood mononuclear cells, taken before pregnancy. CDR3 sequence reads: CASREGQGGYTGELFF. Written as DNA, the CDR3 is TGTGCCAGCAGAGAAGGACAGGGGGGGTACACCGGGGAGCTGTTTTTT.